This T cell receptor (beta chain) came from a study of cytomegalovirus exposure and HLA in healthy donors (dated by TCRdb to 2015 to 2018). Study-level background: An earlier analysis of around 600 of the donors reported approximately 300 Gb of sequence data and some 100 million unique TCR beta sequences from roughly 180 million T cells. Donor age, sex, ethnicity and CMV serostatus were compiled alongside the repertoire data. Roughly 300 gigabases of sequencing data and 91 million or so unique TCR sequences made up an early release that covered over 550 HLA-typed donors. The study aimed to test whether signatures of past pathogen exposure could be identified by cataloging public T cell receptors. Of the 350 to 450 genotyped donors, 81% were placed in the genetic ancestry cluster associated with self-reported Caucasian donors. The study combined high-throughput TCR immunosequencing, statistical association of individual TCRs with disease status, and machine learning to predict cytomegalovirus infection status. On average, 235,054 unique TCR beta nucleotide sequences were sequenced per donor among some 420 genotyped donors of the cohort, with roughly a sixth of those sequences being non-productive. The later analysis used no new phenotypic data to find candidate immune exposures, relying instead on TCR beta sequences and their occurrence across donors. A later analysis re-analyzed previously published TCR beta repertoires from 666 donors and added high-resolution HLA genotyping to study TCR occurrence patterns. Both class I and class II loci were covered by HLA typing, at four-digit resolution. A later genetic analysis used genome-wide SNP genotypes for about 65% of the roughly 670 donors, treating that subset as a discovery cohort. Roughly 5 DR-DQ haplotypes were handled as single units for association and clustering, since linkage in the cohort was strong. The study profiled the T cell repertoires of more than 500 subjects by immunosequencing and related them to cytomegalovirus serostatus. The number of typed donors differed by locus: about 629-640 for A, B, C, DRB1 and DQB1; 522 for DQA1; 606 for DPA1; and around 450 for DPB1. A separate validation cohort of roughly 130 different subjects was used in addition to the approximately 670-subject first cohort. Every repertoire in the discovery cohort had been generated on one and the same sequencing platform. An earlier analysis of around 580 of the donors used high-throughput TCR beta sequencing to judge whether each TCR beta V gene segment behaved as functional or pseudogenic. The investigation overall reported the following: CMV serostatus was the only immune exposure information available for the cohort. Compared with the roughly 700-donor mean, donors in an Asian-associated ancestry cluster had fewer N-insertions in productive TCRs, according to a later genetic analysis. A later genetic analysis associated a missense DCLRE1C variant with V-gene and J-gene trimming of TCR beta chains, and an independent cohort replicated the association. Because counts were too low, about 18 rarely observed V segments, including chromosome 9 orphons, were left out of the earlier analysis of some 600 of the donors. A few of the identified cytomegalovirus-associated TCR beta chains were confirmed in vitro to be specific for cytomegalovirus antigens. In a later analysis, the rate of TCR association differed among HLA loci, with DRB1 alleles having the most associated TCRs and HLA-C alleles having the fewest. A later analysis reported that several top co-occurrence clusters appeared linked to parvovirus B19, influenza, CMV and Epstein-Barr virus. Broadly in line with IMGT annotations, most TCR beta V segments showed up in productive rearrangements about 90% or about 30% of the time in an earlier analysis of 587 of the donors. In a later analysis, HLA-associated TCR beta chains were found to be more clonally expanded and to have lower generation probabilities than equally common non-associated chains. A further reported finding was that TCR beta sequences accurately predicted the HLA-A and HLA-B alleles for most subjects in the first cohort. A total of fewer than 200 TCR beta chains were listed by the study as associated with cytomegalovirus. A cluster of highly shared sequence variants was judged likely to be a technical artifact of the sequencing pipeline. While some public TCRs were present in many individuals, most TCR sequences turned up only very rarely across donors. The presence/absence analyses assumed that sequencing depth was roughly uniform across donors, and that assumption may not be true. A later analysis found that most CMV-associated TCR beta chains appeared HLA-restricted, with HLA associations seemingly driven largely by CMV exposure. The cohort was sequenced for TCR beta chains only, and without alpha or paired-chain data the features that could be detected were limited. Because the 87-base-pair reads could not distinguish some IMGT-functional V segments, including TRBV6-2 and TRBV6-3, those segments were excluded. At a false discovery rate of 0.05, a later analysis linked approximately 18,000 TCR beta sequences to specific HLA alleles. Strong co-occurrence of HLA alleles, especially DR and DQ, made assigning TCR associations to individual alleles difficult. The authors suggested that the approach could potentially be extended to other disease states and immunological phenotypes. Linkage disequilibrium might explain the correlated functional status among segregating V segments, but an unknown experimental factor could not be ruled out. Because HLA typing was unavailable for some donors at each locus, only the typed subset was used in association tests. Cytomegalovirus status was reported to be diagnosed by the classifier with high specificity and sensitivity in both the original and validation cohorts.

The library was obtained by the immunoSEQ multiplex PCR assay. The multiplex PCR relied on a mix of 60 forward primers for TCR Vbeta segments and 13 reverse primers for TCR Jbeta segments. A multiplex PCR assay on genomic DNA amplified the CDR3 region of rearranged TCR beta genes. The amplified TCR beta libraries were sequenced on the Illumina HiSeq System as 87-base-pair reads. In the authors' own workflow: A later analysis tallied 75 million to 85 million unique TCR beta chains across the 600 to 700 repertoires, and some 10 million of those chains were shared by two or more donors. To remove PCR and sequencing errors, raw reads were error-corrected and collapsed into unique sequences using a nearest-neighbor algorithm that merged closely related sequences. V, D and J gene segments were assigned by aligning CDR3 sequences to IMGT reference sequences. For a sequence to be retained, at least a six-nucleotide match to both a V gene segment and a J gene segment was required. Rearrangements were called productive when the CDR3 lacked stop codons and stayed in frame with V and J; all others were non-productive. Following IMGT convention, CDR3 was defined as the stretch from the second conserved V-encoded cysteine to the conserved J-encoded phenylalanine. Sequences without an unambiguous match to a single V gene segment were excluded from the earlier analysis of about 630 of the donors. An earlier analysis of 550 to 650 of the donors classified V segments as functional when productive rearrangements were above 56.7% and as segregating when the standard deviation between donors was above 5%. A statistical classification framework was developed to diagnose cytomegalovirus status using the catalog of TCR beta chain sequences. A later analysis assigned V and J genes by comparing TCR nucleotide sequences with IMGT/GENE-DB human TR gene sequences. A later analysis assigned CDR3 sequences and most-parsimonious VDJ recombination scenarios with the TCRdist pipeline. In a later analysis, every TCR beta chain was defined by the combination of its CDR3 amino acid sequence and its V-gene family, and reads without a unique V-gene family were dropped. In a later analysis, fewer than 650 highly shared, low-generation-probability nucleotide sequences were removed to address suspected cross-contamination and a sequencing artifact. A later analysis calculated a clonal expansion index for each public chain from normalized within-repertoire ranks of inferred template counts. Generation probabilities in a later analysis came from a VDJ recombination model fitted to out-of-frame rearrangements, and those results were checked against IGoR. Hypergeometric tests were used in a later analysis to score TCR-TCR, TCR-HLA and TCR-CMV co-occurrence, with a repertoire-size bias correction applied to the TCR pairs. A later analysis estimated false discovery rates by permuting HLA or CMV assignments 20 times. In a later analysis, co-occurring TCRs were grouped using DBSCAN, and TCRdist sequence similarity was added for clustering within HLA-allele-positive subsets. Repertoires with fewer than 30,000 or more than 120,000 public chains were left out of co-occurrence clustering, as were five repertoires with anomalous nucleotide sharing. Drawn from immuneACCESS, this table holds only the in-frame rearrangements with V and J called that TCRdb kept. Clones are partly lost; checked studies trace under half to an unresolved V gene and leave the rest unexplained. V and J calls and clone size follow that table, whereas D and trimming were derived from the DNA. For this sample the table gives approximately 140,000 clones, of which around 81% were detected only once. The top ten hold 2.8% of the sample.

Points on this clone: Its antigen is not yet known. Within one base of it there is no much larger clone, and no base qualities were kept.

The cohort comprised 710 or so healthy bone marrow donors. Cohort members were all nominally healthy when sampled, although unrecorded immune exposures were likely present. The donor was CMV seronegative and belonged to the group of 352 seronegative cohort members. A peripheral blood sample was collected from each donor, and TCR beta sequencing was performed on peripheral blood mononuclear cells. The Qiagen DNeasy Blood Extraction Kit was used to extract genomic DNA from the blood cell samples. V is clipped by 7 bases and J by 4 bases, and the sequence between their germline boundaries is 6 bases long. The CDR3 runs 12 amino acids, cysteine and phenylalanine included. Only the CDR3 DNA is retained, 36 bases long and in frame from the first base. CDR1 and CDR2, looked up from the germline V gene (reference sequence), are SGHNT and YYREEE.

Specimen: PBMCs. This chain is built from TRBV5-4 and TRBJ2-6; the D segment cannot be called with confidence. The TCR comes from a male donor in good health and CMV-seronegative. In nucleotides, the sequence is TGTGCCAGCGCCCAGGGGGCCAACGTCCTGACTTTC. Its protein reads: CASAQGANVLTF.